The rows below give T cell receptor beta chains drawn from one sample of a study of CD8+CD57+ T cells in acquired aplastic anemia. TCRdb used MiXCR to reprocess the reads, holding one entry per CDR3 protein. The sample includes under 250,000 distinct CDR3 sequences, around 32% of them seen just once. Sequenced: sorted CD4+, CD8+, or CD8+CD57+ T cells (not recorded which) from PBMCs. These receptors all come from a human donor in good health, serving as a control. Each CDR3 is given with its conserved first and last residue. A D gene is named only where the DNA matches it firmly. Clone size, where shown, is once, few, many, or a class for clones that have expanded.

size | D | J | V | DNA | CDR3
many | NA | TRBJ2-3 | TRBV2 | TGTGCCAGCCAGAAGCGGCGCACAGATACGCAGTATTTT | CASQKRRTDTQYF
many | TRBD2 | TRBJ2-5 | TRBV19 | TGTGCCAGTAGTAGACGGGCGACTAGCGGGGGGCGAGAGACCCAGTACTTC | CASSRRATSGGRETQYF
few | TRBD1 | TRBJ1-2 | TRBV6-1 | TGTGCCAGCAGTCCCCAGGGACAGGGGACCTACTATGGCTACACCTTC | CASSPQGQGTYYGYTF
many | TRBD2 | TRBJ2-1 | TRBV7-3 | TGTGCCAGCGGATTAGCGGGAGGTTCCTACAATGAGCAGTTCTTC | CASGLAGGSYNEQFF
NA | NA | TRBJ1-6 | TRBV15 | TGTGCCACCAGCAGGGTCAGGGATCGGACTTCACCCCTCCACTTT | CATSRVRDRTSPLHF
NA | NA | TRBJ2-5 | TRBV12-5 | TGTGCTAGTGGTGACCTACGGGGGGCCCAAGAGACCCAGTACTTC | CASGDLRGAQETQYF
many | TRBD1 | TRBJ2-7 | TRBV7-9 | TGTGCCAGCAGGACCACCCAGGGGGACAGACCATACGAGCAGTACTTC | CASRTTQGDRPYEQYF
NA | TRBD1 | TRBJ1-1 | TRBV30 | TGTGCCTGGAGTCCAGGGGGCAGGGTGGGCGTTGAAGCTTTCTTT | CAWSPGGRVGVEAFF
NA | NA | TRBJ1-1 | TRBV29-1 | TGCAGCGGTAAGACAACAGGACCGGGCACTGAAGCTTTCTTT | CSGKTTGPGTEAFF
many | TRBD1 | TRBJ2-7 | TRBV27 | TGTGCCAGCAGATTGACAGGGGCGAGCTACGAGCAGTACTTC | CASRLTGASYEQYF
many | TRBD1 | TRBJ1-6 | TRBV14 | TGTGCCAGCAGCCACGGACAGGGATACTCCTATAATTCACCCCTCCACTTT | CASSHGQGYSYNSPLHF
NA | TRBD2 | TRBJ2-2 | TRBV11-2 | TGTGCCAGCAGCCAGACTAGCGGGGGGTTCGTCGGGGAGCTGTTTTTT | CASSQTSGGFVGELFF
NA | NA | TRBJ2-7 | TRBV18 | TGTGCCAGCTCACCACGGGACATTCTCCCCTCCTACGAGCAGTACTTC | CASSPRDILPSYEQYF
many | TRBD1 | TRBJ1-2 | TRBV11-2 | TGTGCCAGCAGCTTGACAGGGGGAAACTATGGCTACACCTTC | CASSLTGGNYGYTF
NA | NA | TRBJ1-2 | TRBV30 | TGTGCCTGGAGTGCTACCCGGACACTGGATAGCGAGGGCTACACCTTC | CAWSATRTLDSEGYTF
many | NA | TRBJ1-2 | TRBV7-9 | TGTGCCAGCAGCTTAGCGGGAGGGACCTATGGCTACACCTTC | CASSLAGGTYGYTF
many | TRBD1 | TRBJ2-1 | TRBV19 | TGTGCCAGTAGCAGGACAGGGGGTCATTCCAATGAGCAGTTCTTC | CASSRTGGHSNEQFF
NA | TRBD2 | TRBJ2-7 | TRBV4-2 | TGTGCCAGCAGCCAAGATCGGGGACTAGCGGTTTCCTACGAGCAGTACTTC | CASSQDRGLAVSYEQYF
NA | NA | TRBJ1-4 | TRBV2 | TGTGTCAGACAGGTTTACAGATTGAATGAAAAACTGTTTTTT | CVRQVYRLNEKLFF
many | NA | TRBJ2-7 | TRBV18 | TGTGCCAGCTCACCACCGAATAGACCCTACGAGCAGTACTTC | CASSPPNRPYEQYF
few | TRBD2 | TRBJ2-1 | TRBV5-1 | TGCGCCAGCAGCTTGGCCAGCCTAGCGGGAGGGCCCTCTCGGTACAATGAGCAGTTCTTC | CASSLASLAGGPSRYNEQFF
many | NA | TRBJ2-1 | TRBV24-1 | TGTGCCACCAGTGATCCCCTGGCGGGATTCTACAATGAGCAGTTCTTC | CATSDPLAGFYNEQFF
NA | NA | TRBJ1-2 | TRBV10-3 | TGTGCCACACGTTCCTCTGTTTCCCCTCGTTTTGGCTACACCTTC | CATRSSVSPRFGYTF
few | NA | TRBJ2-6 | TRBV19 | TGTGCCAGTAGAAACCCGGGGACATCAGTATCTGGGGCCAACGTCCTGACTTTC | CASRNPGTSVSGANVLTF
NA | NA | TRBJ2-3 | TRBV3-1 | TGTGCCAGCAGCCCTCTCCTCACAGATACGCAGTATTTT | CASSPLLTDTQYF
NA | NA | TRBJ2-1 | TRBV25-1 | TGTGCCAGCAGCTTGACTTCCATCAATGAGCAGTTCTTC | CASSLTSINEQFF
many | NA | TRBJ2-7 | TRBV5-8 | TGTGCCAGCAGCCCCAGGACAGATCGCTTGGTCGAGCAGTACTTC | CASSPRTDRLVEQYF
NA | NA | TRBJ1-2 | TRBV19 | TGTGCCACCAATTCCCTGGGAGGAACATTCTATGGCTACACCTTC | CATNSLGGTFYGYTF
many | NA | TRBJ2-7 | TRBV20-1 | TGCAGTGCTAGCATCGGGGGTAGGTCCTACGAGCAGTACTTC | CSASIGGRSYEQYF
many | TRBD1 | TRBJ1-1 | TRBV20-1 | TGCAGTGCTAGTGGGACAGGGAACACTGAAGCTTTCTTT | CSASGTGNTEAFF
many | NA | TRBJ2-7 | TRBV12-3/TRBV12-4 | TGTGCCAGCAGGAACTACGAAGAGTACGAGCAGTACTTC | CASRNYEEYEQYF
NA | NA | TRBJ1-1 | TRBV27 | TGTGCCAGCAGTACACGGGGGGGGGACCCGGACACTGAAGCTTTCTTT | CASSTRGGDPDTEAFF
many | NA | TRBJ1-1 | TRBV7-2 | TGTGCCAGCAGCTTAGTTGCCCCGAACACTGAAGCTTTCTTT | CASSLVAPNTEAFF
NA | NA | TRBJ2-2 | TRBV2 | TGTGCCAGCAGTGGGGCAGGGAGAGCCGGGGAGCTGTTTTTT | CASSGAGRAGELFF
NA | NA | TRBJ2-1 | TRBV6-1 | TGTGCCAGCAGAAATACAGGGTTCAGTGAGCAGTTCTTC | CASRNTGFSEQFF
NA | NA | TRBJ1-1 | TRBV12-3/TRBV12-4 | TGTGCCAGCAGTTTATCTCGGGGGAGCACTGAAGCTTTCTTT | CASSLSRGSTEAFF
NA | TRBD1 | TRBJ1-2 | TRBV18 | TGTGCCAGCTCACCAATCCTCGCCCGGACAGGGGGCTCGGATGGCTACACCTTC | CASSPILARTGGSDGYTF